This record covers a single T cell receptor beta chain. Its antigen remains undetermined. No base quality information exists; no much larger clone differs at one position. The entry originates in a study of OX40 agonist ivuxolimab in advanced cancers. Turning to the overall study: Ivuxolimab was an agonistic, fully human IgG2 monoclonal antibody directed against OX40 (CD134), a costimulatory receptor. Intravenous ivuxolimab was administered to patients every 2 weeks at six dose levels: 0.01, 0.1, 0.3, 1.5, 3 and 10 mg/kg. Peripheral TCRbeta sequencing aimed to test whether ivuxolimab altered TCR sequence diversity and caused clonal T-cell expansion. The dose-escalation cohort was roughly 87% male with a mean age of approximately 59 years, ranging from roughly 23 to 90. Partial responses were achieved by three dose-escalation patients, of whom one had hepatocellular carcinoma and two had cutaneous melanoma. Prior anti-PD-1, anti-PD-L1 or anti-CTLA-4 therapy was permitted, and checkpoint inhibitors had been received by less than 45% of dose-escalation patients. The monotherapy dose-escalation portion (N ≈ 50 patients) of the phase I ivuxolimab trial is reported in the paper. Among the approximately 50 dose-escalation patients, about 20 had hepatocellular carcinoma, 15 melanoma, 9 renal cell carcinoma and 9 head and neck cancer. General conclusions and limits of the study: On average, CD8+ T cells showed more expanded clones than CD4+ T cells after ivuxolimab. The antigen specificity of the peripheral T cells that underwent clonal expansion was not determined. Low levels of normalized T-cell clonal expansion were also seen in some patients who did not respond. Partial responders in the 0.1-3.0 mg/kg groups had among the lowest normalized peripheral clonal expansion, especially among CD8+ T cells. At doses of 0.1 to 3.0 mg/kg, clonal expansion of both CD4+ and CD8+ blood T cells was observed from baseline to week 6.

Genomic DNA was extracted from sorted cells for sequencing of the TCRbeta CDR3 region. TCRbeta CDR3 regions were sequenced using the immunoSEQ Assay. TCRdb carries this immuneACCESS record with in-frame sequences only. Its versions omit some clonotypes, under half of them owing to an unresolved V gene in the studies checked, with the rest unexplained. This sample has over 14,000 clones in its table, and 70% to 75% of those were observed once. Roughly a third of the sample comes from the top ten. Patients with autoimmune disease history or receiving systemic immunosuppression were excluded from the trial. Peripheral blood for TCR sequencing was collected from all dose cohorts at baseline, on cycle 4 day 1, and on cycle 7 day 1. Samples came from an open-label, multicenter, first-in-human phase I dose-escalation trial of ivuxolimab. The trial enrolled adults with locally advanced or metastatic head and neck squamous cell, hepatocellular, melanoma or renal cell carcinoma. Before TCR sequencing, CD4+ and CD8+ T cells were separately sorted from peripheral blood.

The CDR3 starts with the cysteine, ends with the phenylalanine, and has 14 residues. The sequence is cut down to CDR3 DNA, 42 bases in frame from base 1. The CDR1 and CDR2 encoded by the germline V gene are MDHEN and SYDVKM. V ends up 6 bases short and J 2 bases short, with an unmatched junction base count of 3. The sample was CD4+ or CD8+ T cells sorted from blood, taken in a trial of the OX40 agonist ivuxolimab. The origin of this receptor is an adult with an advanced solid tumor such as melanoma, head and neck, liver or kidney cancer. The chain employs TRBV28 and TRBJ2-7, with 11 central nucleotides matching TRBD1. This receptor carries the CDR3 CASRMGQGAYEQYF. At the DNA level, the sequence is TGTGCCAGCAGAATGGGACAGGGGGCCTACGAGCAGTACTTC.